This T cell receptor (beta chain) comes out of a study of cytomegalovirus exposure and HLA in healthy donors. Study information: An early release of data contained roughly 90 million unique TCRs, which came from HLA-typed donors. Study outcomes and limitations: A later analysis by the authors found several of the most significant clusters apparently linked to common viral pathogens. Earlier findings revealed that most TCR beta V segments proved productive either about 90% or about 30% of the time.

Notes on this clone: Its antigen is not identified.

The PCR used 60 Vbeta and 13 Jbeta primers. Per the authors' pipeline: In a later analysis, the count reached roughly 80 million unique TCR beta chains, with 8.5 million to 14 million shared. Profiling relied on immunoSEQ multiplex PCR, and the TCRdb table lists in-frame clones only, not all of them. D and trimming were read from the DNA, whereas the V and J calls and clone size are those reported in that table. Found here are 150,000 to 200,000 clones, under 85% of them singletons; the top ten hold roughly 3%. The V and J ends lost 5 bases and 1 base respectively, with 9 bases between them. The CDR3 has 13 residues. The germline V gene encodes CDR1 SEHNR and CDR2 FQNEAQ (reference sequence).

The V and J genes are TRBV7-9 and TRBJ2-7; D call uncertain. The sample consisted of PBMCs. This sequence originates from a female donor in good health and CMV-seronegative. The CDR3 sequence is CASSVVVSYEQYF. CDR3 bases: TGTGCCAGCAGCGTAGTCGTGTCCTACGAGCAGTACTTC. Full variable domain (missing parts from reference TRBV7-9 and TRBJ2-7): DTGVSQNPRHKITKRGQNVTFRCDPISEHNRLYWYRQTLGQGPEFLTYFQNEAQLEKSRLLSDRFSAERPKGSFSTLEIQRTEQGDSAMYLCASSVVVSYEQYFGPGTRLTVT.